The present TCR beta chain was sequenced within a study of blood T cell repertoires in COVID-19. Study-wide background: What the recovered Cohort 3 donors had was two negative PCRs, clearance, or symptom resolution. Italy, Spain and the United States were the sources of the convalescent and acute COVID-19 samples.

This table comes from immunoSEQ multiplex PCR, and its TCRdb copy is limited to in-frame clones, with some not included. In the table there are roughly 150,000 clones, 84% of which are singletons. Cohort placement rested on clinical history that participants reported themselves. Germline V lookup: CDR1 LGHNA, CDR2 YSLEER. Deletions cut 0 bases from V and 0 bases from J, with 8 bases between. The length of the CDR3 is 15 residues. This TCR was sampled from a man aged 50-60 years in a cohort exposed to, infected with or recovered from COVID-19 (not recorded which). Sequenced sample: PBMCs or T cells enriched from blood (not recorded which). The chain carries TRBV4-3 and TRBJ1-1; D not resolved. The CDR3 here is CASSQDVFMNTEAFF. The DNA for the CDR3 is TGCGCCAGCAGCCAAGATGTTTTCATGAACACTGAAGCTTTCTTT.